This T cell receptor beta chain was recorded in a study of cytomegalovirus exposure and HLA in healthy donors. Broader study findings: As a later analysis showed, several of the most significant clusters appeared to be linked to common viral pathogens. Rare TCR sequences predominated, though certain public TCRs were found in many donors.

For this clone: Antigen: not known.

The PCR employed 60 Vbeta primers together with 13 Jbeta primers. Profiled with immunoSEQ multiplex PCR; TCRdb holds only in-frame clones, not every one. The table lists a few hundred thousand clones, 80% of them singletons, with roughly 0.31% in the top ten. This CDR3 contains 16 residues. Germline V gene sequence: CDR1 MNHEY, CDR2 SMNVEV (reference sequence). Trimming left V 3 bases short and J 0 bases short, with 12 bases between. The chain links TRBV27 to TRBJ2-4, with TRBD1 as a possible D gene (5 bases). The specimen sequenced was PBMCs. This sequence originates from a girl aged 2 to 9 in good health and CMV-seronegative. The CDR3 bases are TGTGCCAGCAGTTTGGTGGGGCTAAAAGCCAAAAACATTCAGTACTTC. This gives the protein CASSLVGLKAKNIQYF.